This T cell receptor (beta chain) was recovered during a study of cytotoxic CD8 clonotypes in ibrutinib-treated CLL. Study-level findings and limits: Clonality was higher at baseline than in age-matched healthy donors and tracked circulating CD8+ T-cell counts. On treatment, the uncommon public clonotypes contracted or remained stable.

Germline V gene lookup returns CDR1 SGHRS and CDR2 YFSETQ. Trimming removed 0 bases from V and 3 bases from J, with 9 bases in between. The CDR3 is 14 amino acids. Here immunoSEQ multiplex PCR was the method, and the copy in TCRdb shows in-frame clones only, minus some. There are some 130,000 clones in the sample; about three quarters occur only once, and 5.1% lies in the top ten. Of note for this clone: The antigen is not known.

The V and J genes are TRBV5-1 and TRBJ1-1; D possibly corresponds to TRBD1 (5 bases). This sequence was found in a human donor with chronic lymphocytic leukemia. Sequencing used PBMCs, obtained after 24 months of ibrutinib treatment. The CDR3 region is CASSLGATDTEAFF. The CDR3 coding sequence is TGCGCCAGCAGCTTGGGGGCGACAGACACTGAAGCTTTCTTT.